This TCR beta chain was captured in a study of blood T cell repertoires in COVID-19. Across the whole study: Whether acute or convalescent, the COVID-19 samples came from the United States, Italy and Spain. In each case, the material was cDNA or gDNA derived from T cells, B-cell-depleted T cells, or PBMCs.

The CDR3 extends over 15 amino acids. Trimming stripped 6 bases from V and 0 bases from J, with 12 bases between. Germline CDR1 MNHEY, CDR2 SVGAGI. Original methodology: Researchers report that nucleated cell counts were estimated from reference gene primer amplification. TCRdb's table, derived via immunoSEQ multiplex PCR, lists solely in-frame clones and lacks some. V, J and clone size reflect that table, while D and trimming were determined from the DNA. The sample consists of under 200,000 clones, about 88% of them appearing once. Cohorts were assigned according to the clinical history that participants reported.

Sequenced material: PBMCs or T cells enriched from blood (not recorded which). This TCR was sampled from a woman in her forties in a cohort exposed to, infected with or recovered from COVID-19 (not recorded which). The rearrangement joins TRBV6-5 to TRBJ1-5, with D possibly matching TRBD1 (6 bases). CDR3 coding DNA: TGTGCCAGCAGCCCCACAGGGATTAGCAATCAGCCCCAGCATTTT. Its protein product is CASSPTGISNQPQHF.